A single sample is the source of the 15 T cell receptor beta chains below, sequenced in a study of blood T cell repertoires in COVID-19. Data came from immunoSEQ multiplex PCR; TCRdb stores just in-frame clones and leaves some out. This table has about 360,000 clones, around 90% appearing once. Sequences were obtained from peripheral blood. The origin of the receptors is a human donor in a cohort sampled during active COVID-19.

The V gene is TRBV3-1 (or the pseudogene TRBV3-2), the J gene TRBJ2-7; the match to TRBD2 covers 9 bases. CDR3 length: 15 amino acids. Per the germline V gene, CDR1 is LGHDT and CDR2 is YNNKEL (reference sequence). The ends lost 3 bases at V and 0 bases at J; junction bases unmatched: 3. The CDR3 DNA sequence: TGTGCCAGCAGCCAGGAGCGGGGGGACTCCTACGAGCAGTACTTC. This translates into CASSQERGDSYEQYF.

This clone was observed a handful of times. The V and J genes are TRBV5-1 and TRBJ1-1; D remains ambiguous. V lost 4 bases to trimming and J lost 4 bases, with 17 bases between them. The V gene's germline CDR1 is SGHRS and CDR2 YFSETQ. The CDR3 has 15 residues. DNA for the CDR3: TGCGCCAGCAGCCCCCTATCCGGGATAGGCACTGAAGCTTTCTTT. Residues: CASSPLSGIGTEAFF.

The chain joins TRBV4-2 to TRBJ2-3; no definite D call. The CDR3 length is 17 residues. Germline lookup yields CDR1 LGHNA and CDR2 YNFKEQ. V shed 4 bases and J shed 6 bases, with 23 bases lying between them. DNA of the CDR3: TGTGCCAGCAGCCGAAGTGAGCAGCCGGTCAGGTGGGATACGCAGTATTTT. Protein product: CASSRSEQPVRWDTQYF.

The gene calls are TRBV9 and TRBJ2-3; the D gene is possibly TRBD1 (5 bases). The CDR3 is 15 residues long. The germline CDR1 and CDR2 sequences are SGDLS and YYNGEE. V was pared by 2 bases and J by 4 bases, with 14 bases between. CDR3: CASSVFDSFPDTQYF. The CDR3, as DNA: TGTGCCAGCAGCGTCTTCGACAGTTTCCCAGATACGCAGTATTTT. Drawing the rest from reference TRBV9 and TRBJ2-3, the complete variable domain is DSGVTQTPKHLITATGQRVTLRCSPRSGDLSVYWYQQSLDQGLQFLIQYYNGEERAKGNILERFSAQQFPDLHSELNLSSLELGDSALYFCASSVFDSFPDTQYFGPGTRLTVL.

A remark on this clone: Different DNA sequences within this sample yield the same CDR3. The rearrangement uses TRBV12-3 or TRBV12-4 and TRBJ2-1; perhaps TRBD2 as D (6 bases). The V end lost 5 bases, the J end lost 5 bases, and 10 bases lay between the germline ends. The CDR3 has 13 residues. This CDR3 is CASSLRGNNEQFF. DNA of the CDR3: TGTGCCAGCAGTCTGCGGGGTAACAATGAGCAGTTCTTC.

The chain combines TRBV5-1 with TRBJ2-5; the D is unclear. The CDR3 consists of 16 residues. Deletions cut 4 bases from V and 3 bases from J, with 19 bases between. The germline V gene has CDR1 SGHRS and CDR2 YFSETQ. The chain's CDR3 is CASSVHGSLSEETQYF. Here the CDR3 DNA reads TGCGCCAGCAGCGTTCACGGCTCCTTAAGCGAAGAGACCCAGTACTTC.

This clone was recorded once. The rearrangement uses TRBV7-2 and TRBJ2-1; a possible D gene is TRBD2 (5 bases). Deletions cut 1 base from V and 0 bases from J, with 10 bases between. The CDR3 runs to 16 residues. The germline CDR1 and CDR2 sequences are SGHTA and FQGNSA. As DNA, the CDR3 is TGTGCCAGCAGCTTAGGGGAGATGAGCTCCTACAATGAGCAGTTCTTC. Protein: CASSLGEMSSYNEQFF.

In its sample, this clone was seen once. The CDR3 loop is CASSYGLAGSYNEQFF. The CDR3 DNA reads TGTGCCAGCAGTTACGGCCTAGCGGGGTCCTACAATGAGCAGTTCTTC. The rearrangement joins TRBV6-2 or TRBV6-3 to TRBJ2-1, with 9 bases matching TRBD2. Germline V CDR1 and CDR2: MNHEY, SVGEGT. J lost 1 base, V lost 2 bases, and 3 bases had no gene match. The CDR3 has 16 residues.

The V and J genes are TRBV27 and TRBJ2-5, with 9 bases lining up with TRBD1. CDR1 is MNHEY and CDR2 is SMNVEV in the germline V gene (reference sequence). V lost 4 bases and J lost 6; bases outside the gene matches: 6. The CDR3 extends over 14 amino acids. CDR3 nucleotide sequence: TGTGCCAGCAGTTCACAGGGGGCAACGAAGACCCAGTACTTC. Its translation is CASSSQGATKTQYF.

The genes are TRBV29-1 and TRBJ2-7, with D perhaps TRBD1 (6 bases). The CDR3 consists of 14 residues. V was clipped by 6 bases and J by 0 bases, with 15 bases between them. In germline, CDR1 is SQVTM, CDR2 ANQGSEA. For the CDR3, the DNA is TGCAGCGTGAACAAAGGGACAACCTCCTACGAGCAGTACTTC. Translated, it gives CSVNKGTTSYEQYF.

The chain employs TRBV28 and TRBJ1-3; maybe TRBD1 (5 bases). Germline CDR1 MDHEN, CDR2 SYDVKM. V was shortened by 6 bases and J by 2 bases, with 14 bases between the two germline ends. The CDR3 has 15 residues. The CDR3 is CASRTEGRPGNTIYF. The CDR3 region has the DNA TGTGCCAGCAGGACGGAGGGGCGGCCTGGAAACACCATATATTTT.

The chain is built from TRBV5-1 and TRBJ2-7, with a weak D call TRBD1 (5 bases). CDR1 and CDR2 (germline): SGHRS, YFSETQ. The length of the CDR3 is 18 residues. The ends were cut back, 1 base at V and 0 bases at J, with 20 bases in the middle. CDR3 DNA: TGCGCCAGCAGCTTGAATTTGGGGCTTACCCTAAGCTCCTACGAGCAGTACTTC. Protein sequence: CASSLNLGLTLSSYEQYF.

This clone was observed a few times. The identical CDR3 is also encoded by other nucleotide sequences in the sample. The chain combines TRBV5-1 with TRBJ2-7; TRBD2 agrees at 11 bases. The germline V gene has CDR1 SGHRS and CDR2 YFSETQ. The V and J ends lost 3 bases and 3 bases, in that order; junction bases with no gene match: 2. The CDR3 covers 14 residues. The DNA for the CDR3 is TGCGCCAGCAGCTCGGGACTAGCGGACTACGAGCAGTACTTC. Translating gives CASSSGLADYEQYF. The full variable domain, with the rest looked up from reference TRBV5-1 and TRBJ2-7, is KAGVTQTPRYLIKTRGQQVTLSCSPISGHRSVSWYQQTPGQGLQFLFEYFSETQRNKGNFPGRFSGRQFSNSRSEMNVSTLELGDSALYLCASSSGLADYEQYFGPGTRLTVT.

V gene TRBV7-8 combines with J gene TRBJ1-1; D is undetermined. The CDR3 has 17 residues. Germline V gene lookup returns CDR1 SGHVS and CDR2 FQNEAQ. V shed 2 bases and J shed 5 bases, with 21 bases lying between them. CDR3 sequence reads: CASSLFRRRPESTEAFF. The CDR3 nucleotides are TGTGCCAGCAGCTTATTTCGTCGCCGCCCCGAGAGTACTGAAGCTTTCTTT.

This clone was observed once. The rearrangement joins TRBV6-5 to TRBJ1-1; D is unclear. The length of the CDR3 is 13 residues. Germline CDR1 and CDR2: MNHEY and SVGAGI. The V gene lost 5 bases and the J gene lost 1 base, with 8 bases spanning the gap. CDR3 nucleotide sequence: TGTGCCAGCAGTCACAGAGAGAACACTGAAGCTTTCTTT. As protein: CASSHRENTEAFF.